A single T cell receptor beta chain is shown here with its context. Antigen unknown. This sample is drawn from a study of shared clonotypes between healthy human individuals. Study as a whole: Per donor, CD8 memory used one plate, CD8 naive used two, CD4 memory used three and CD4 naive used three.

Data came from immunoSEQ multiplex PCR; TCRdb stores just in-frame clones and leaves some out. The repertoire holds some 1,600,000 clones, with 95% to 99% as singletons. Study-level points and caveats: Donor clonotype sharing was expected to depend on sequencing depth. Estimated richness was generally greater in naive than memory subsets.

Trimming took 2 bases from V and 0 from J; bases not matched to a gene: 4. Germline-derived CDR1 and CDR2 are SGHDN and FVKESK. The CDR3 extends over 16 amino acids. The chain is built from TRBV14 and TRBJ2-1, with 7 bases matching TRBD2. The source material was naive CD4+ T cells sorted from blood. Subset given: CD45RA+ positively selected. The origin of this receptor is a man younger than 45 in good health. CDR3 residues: CASSQRAGVSYNEQFF. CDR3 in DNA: TGTGCCAGCAGCCAACGGGCGGGAGTCTCCTACAATGAGCAGTTCTTC.